This record concerns one T cell receptor beta chain sequence. The antigen remains unidentified. V shed 0 bases and J shed 7 bases, with 8 bases lying between them. From germline, CDR1 is LGHDT and CDR2 YNNKEL (reference sequence). This CDR3 spans 13 amino acids. This record belongs to a study of T cell responses to AZD1222 COVID-19 vaccine. Study overall: Second-dose intervals of approximately 4 or approximately 12 weeks were pooled.

Study-level findings and limits: Baseline seropositivity occurred in only a handful of AZD1222 recipients. Researchers report vaccine-associated CD4 TCRs spanning spike, with dominance at 160-218 and 743-854.

Sequencing used immunoSEQ multiplex PCR; TCRdb keeps in-frame clones, though not all of them. The sample holds some 120,000 clones, roughly 90% seen once. The sequencing here drew on peripheral blood, taken on day 0 of AZD1222 vaccination. The sequence was collected from an adult in good health. The V and J genes are TRBV3-1 (or the pseudogene TRBV3-2) and TRBJ2-3, with D perhaps assigned TRBD1 or TRBD2 (5 bases each). Here the CDR3 reads CASSQDGGNTQYF. The DNA of the CDR3 is TGTGCCAGCAGCCAAGATGGGGGAAATACGCAGTATTTT.